This T cell receptor (beta chain) emerged from a study of blood T cell repertoires in COVID-19. Study at large: Sample material is recorded as cDNA or gDNA derived from T cells, B-cell-depleted T cells, or PBMCs.

Here immunoSEQ multiplex PCR was the method, and the copy in TCRdb shows in-frame clones only, minus some. This sample has 130,000 or so clones; 85% to 90% occur once, and the top ten carry 15% to 20%. The sequence was collected from a man aged 45 to 65 with active or convalescent COVID-19. Source material: peripheral blood.

The CDR3 sequence: CASSSLQGPNEQYF. In nucleotides, the CDR3 is TGTGCCAGTAGTTCACTACAGGGGCCCAACGAGCAGTACTTC. The chain has TRBV19 and TRBJ2-7; TRBD1 agrees at 7 bases. The CDR3 sequence is 14 residues long. The germline V gene has CDR1 LNHDA and CDR2 SQIVND (reference sequence). V was pared by 5 bases and J by 5 bases, with 9 bases of the junction left unmatched.